This TCR beta chain is drawn from a study of T cell clonality in common variable immunodeficiency (dated by TCRdb to between 2014 and 2016). What the authors observed across the whole study: Compared with healthy controls, CVID subjects showed increased TCRbeta clonality (t-test p = 0.018), a feature most characteristic of about a third of subjects. Healthy controls shared more TCRbeta clones with each other than CVID subjects shared among themselves (p < 0.0001). CVID TCRbeta sequences reportedly showed fewer deletions and N-nucleotide insertions and lacked highly modified clones with 13 or more V deletions. Correlations of repertoire features with clinical complications were constrained by heterogeneity among patients within the CVID cohort. Even though DNA input was equal, the average per sample came to 65,000 to 100,000 unique sequences for controls compared with about 30,000 for CVID samples. According to the authors, figuring out what caused the increased clonality in CVID would require sequencing the repertoires of T cell subpopulations.

Predominantly Caucasian heritage was noted among both the CVID patients and the healthy controls. Heparinized peripheral whole blood samples of 5 to 8 ml were collected from each donor. Genomic DNA from adults with common variable immune deficiency (CVID) and from healthy adult controls was used to sequence TCRbeta CDR3 repertoires. A total of about 22 healthy adult volunteers (about 12 female and ten or so male; age range about 23 to 75 years, mean age about 32) were included in the control group. Diluted blood was subjected to density centrifugation over Hypaque 1077 or Ficoll-Paque for isolation of peripheral blood mononuclear cells. Genomic DNA was extracted from unsorted mononuclear cells by Qiagen column purification or by a centrifugation-based method. Ten or more counts support this clone. Its antigen specificity is not known. For sequencing, equivalent amounts of genomic DNA were input from CVID and control samples. For every sample, a 60 bp segment covering the rearranged TCRbeta CDR3 region was amplified and then sequenced. The immunoSEQ assay, a bias-corrected multiplex PCR combined with high-throughput sequencing, was used to amplify TCRbeta. The source study handled its data this way. Every unique nucleotide sequence was considered a clone and was annotated with V, D and J genes, copy number and frequency. Sequences were labeled productive if in frame, and non-productive if out of frame or containing stop codons. As previously described, clonality was calculated on the basis of Shannon's entropy. The predicted amino acid sequences of productive clones were used to derive the mean CDR3 Kyte-Doolittle hydropathy. Hierarchical clustering of scaled V gene usage was performed with the R hclust function using Manhattan distance and complete linkage. Clone sharing by CDR3 amino acid sequence was assessed by resampling 12 repertoires per group over 100 rounds. The repertoires were searched for 60 to 75 published EBV-specific TCRbeta sequences and 200 to 300 published CMV-specific TCRbeta sequences. A couple of CVID samples that yielded fewer than 10,000 sequences were excluded from the analysis, so 35 to 50 CVID repertoires were retained. TCRdb retrieved this table from immuneACCESS and kept in-frame rearrangements only. Not all clones are present; in checked studies, unresolved V genes account for under half, and no reason is known for the remainder. The V and J calls and clone size are taken from that table; D and trimming were inferred from the DNA. The table gives under 30,000 clones for this sample, with none occurring only once. The ten largest clones represent 10% to 15% of the sample.

The TCR was taken from a person between 18 and 70 years old in good health. The sequencing sample was made of peripheral blood mononuclear cells.

CDR3 bases read: TGCAGTGCTAGAGATACGTTGGGACTAGCGGGGGGACCCATTAGCACAGATACG. The translation is CSARDTLGLAGGPISTDT. From start to end, the CDR3 is CSARDTLGLAGGPISTDTQYF. The chain links TRBV20-1 with TRBJ2-3; the junction holds 15 bases that match TRBD2. Read coverage stops 3 residues before the CDR3 terminus; the germline J gene supplies the remainder. The CDR3 covers 21 residues, taking in both the cysteine and the phenylalanine. Part of the CDR3 DNA is given, 54 bases translated from base 1. The germline V gene (reference sequence) supplies CDR1 DFQATT and CDR2 SNEGSKA. Germline trimming: 0 bases from V, 0 bases from J; junction bases outside gene matches: 13.